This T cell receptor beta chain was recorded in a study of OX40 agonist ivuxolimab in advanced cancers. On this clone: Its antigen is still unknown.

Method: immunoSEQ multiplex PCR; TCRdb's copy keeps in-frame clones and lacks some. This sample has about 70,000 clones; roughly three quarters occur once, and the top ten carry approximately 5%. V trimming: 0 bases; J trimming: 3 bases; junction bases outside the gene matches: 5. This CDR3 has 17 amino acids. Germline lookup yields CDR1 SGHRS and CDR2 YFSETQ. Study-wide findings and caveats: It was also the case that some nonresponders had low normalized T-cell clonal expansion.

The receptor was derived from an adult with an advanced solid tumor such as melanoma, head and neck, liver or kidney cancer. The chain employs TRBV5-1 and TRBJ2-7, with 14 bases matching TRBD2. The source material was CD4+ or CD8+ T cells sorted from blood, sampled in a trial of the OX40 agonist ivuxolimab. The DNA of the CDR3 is TGCGCCAGCAGCTTGGCCCTGACTAGCGGGAGGGTCTACGAGCAGTACTTC. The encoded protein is CASSLALTSGRVYEQYF.